This TCR beta chain was identified during a study of T cells in Graves' hyperthyroidism and ophthalmopathy. This clonotype was counted ten times or more. Its antigen is unknown. The CDR3 regions of TCR beta were amplified from RNA transcripts. A first-round RT-PCR of the TCR CDR3 used the HTBI primer set. TCRdb recomputed calls from the multiplex PCR reads with MiXCR, one row per CDR3 protein. There are approximately 95,000 distinct CDR3 sequences in the sample; about 37% occur only once, and 10% lies in the top ten. General observations from the study: Most thyroid clonotypes expanded above 0.001 were also detected in blood.

Trimming stripped 6 bases from V and 7 bases from J, with 15 bases between. Germline values: CDR1 LGHDT, CDR2 YNNKEL (reference sequence). The CDR3 consists of 14 residues. Hyperthyroidism had been newly diagnosed in patients aged 18 to 65, and its duration was under 2 months. Exclusions: uncontrolled infection, other autoimmune disease, pregnancy, lactation. Every diagnosis used clinical symptoms, serum thyroxine and TRAb, thyroid ultrasound and orbital computed tomography. Sequencing input: peripheral blood or thyroid tissue (not recorded which). The chain has TRBV3-1 and TRBJ1-4, with D possibly being TRBD1 (6 bases). The clonotype comes from a young woman with Graves' hyperthyroidism. The DNA for the CDR3 is TGTGCCAGCAGTAACAGGGTTGTGAGTGAAAAACTGTTTTTT. Translation gives CASSNRVVSEKLFF.